One sample yielded the 26 T cell receptor beta chains listed below, sequenced in a study of cytomegalovirus exposure and HLA in healthy donors. TCRdb's copy holds only in-frame clones and misses some; the assay was immunoSEQ multiplex PCR. This sample has about 110,000 clones, with approximately 89% found just once. Material for sequencing was PBMCs. These receptor sequences come from a woman between 18 and 29 years old in good health and CMV-seronegative.

CDR3 sequence reads: CASSAGGPNEQFF. The CDR3 DNA follows: TGTGCCAGCAGTGCGGGGGGGCCCAATGAGCAGTTCTTC. V is TRBV28 and J is TRBJ2-1; 9 nucleotides match TRBD2. The CDR3 has 13 residues. Looked up from germline, CDR1 is MDHEN and CDR2 is SYDVKM. The junction had 2 bases not matched to a gene; V was cut back by 5 bases and J by 6 bases.

The chain combines TRBV28 with TRBJ2-7; 9 nucleotides match TRBD2. The ends lost 5 bases at V and 3 bases at J; junction bases unmatched: 5. The V gene's germline CDR1 is MDHEN and CDR2 SYDVKM. There are 14 residues in the CDR3. The DNA of the CDR3 is TGTGCCAGCAGTCTAGGCGGGGGGGACTACGAGCAGTACTTC. This translates into CASSLGGGDYEQYF.

The rearrangement uses TRBV30 and TRBJ1-4, with D tentatively TRBD1 (6 bases). With 5 bases removed from V and 4 bases from J, the gap between germline ends came to 11 bases. Germline V gives CDR1 GTSNPN, CDR2 SVGIG (reference sequence). This CDR3 is 13 amino acids long. The DNA of the CDR3 is TGTGCCTGGGGGGGCGGATTTAATGAAAAACTGTTTTTT. Its protein product is CAWGGGFNEKLFF.

The CDR3: CASSSLGLAGGSGELFF. The CDR3 coding sequence is TGTGCCAGCAGCTCCCTTGGACTAGCGGGGGGGTCCGGGGAGCTGTTTTTT. The chain uses TRBV7-2 and TRBJ2-2, with TRBD2 matching 15 bases. The CDR3 covers 17 residues. J was trimmed by 6 bases and V by 4 bases; bases with no gene match: 6. The germline V gene encodes CDR1 SGHTA and CDR2 FQGNSA.

The chain combines TRBV28 with TRBJ1-2; maybe TRBD1 (5 bases). V lost 6 bases and J lost 2, with 13 bases in between. This CDR3 is built from 14 residues. Germline-derived CDR1 and CDR2 are MDHEN and SYDVKM. The CDR3 spells CASRRTTANYGYTF. CDR3 DNA sequence: TGTGCCAGCAGGCGTACGACAGCCAACTATGGCTACACCTTC.

This chain uses TRBV29-1 with TRBJ1-5; D is undetermined. The germline CDR1 and CDR2 sequences are SQVTM and ANQGSEA. The CDR3 contains 12 residues. Trimming cost V 7 bases and J 0 bases, with 7 bases left between them. The CDR3, as DNA: TGCAGCGCTGGACTTAGCAATCAGCCCCAGCATTTT. Protein sequence: CSAGLSNQPQHF.

The rearrangement uses TRBV18 and TRBJ1-4; D possibly corresponds to TRBD1 (6 bases). Looked up from germline, CDR1 is KGHSH and CDR2 is LQKENI. There are 15 residues in the CDR3. Trimming removed 1 base from V and 6 bases from J, with 12 bases in between. CDR3 sequence reads: CASSPRRGADEKLFF. The CDR3 DNA is TGTGCCAGCTCACCACGGCGGGGGGCGGATGAAAAACTGTTTTTT.

The chain has TRBV5-1 and TRBJ2-1, with D unclear. The V gene lost 0 bases and the J gene lost 6 bases, with 13 bases spanning the gap. This CDR3 spans 15 amino acids. Germline V gives CDR1 SGHRS, CDR2 YFSETQ. CDR3 region: CASSLADSEFNEQFF. The CDR3 DNA follows: TGCGCCAGCAGCTTGGCGGATTCGGAGTTCAATGAGCAGTTCTTC.

The genes are TRBV5-6 and TRBJ2-2, with D unresolved. Germline CDR1 SGHDT, CDR2 YYEEEE. The CDR3 has 13 amino acids. The V gene lost 5 bases and the J gene lost 3 bases, with 8 bases spanning the gap. This CDR3 reads CASRREDTGELFF. DNA for the CDR3: TGTGCCAGCAGAAGAGAGGACACCGGGGAGCTGTTTTTT.

The chain couples TRBV9 to TRBJ1-1; 8 nucleotides agree with TRBD1. J lost 6 bases, V lost 0 bases, and 4 bases had no gene match. Germline CDR1 SGDLS, CDR2 YYNGEE. The CDR3 totals 14 residues. CDR3 sequence: CASSVGQGASEAFF. Written as DNA, the CDR3 is TGTGCCAGCAGCGTAGGGCAGGGGGCGTCTGAAGCTTTCTTT.

CDR3 sequence reads: CASSPPGSNTEAFF. CDR3 DNA sequence: TGTGCCAGCAGTCCGCCGGGGTCGAACACTGAAGCTTTCTTT. The J gene is TRBJ1-1, the V gene TRBV28; no definite D call. CDR3 length equals 14 residues. Germline CDR1 is MDHEN and CDR2 is SYDVKM. Trimming shortened V by 5 bases and J by 1 base, and 11 bases separated the two germline ends.

The chain combines TRBV5-1 with TRBJ2-7; TRBD2 might be the D (6 bases). Looked up from germline, CDR1 is SGHRS and CDR2 is YFSETQ. The CDR3 consists of 12 residues. Trimming cost V 2 bases and J 7 bases, with 10 bases left between them. The CDR3 nucleotides are TGCGCCAGCAGCTTCCGCGGGGCGGAGCAGTACTTC. Its translation is CASSFRGAEQYF.

V usage is TRBV5-1 and J usage is TRBJ2-1, with TRBD2 matching over 9 bases. Trimming took 6 bases from V and 7 from J; bases not matched to a gene: 11. CDR1 and CDR2 (germline): SGHRS, YFSETQ. The CDR3 has 15 amino acids. The CDR3 sequence: CASTASGGRPNEQFF. The CDR3 bases are TGCGCCAGCACGGCAAGCGGGGGGCGTCCGAATGAGCAGTTCTTC.

The chain combines TRBV18 with TRBJ2-5; 14 bases align to TRBD2. V gave up 3 bases and J gave up 1 base; unmatched junction bases: 7. The CDR3 runs 18 residues. Germline assignment: CDR1 KGHSH and CDR2 LQKENI. As DNA, the CDR3 is TGTGCCAGCTCACCGCTATGGACTAGCGGGGGGTCCCAAGAGACCCAGTACTTC. This sequence encodes CASSPLWTSGGSQETQYF.

This chain joins TRBV19 and TRBJ2-2; a weak D match, TRBD2 (5 bases). This CDR3 is 16 amino acids long. Germline V lookup: CDR1 LNHDA, CDR2 SQIVND (reference sequence). Trimming stripped 3 bases from V and 1 base from J, with 12 bases between. This CDR3 is CASSMGRRQNTGELFF. CDR3 nucleotide sequence: TGTGCCAGTAGTATGGGGAGACGACAGAACACCGGGGAGCTGTTTTTT.

The chain carries TRBV4-1 and TRBJ2-7, with 10 bases identical to TRBD2. V dropped 2 bases and J dropped 3; count of bases not matched to a gene: 13. Germline V gene sequence: CDR1 MGHRA, CDR2 YSYEKL. The CDR3 contains 18 residues. In nucleotides, the CDR3 is TGCGCCAGCAGCCAAACGGGGCTAGCGGGGGAAACATTCTACGAGCAGTACTTC. Protein sequence: CASSQTGLAGETFYEQYF.

The J gene is TRBJ2-2, the V gene TRBV10-3; 7 bases agree with TRBD1. J was trimmed by 4 bases and V by 10 bases; bases with no gene match: 15. Germline V gives CDR1 ENHRY, CDR2 SYGVKD. The CDR3 runs 16 residues. CDR3 DNA sequence: TGTGCCACCCTTGGGGCAGGGGGAAAACTCACCGGGGAGCTGTTTTTT. Its translation: CATLGAGGKLTGELFF.

The chain has TRBV5-1 and TRBJ1-1; tentatively, D is TRBD1 (6 bases). V shed 2 bases and J shed 2 bases, with 10 bases lying between them. CDR3 length equals 14 residues. Germline V gene sequence: CDR1 SGHRS, CDR2 YFSETQ. CDR3 coding DNA: TGCGCCAGCAGCTTAGGACAGATTAACACTGAAGCTTTCTTT. It codes for CASSLGQINTEAFF.

The rearrangement joins TRBV28 to TRBJ2-1, with 14 bases matching TRBD2. The V gene's germline CDR1 is MDHEN and CDR2 SYDVKM. This CDR3 has 15 residues. V lost 5 bases to trimming and J lost 6 bases; unmatched junction nucleotides: 3. This CDR3 reads CASSTGTSGGNEQFF. CDR3 coding DNA: TGTGCCAGCAGTACCGGGACTAGCGGGGGCAATGAGCAGTTCTTC.

This clone was detected only a few times. The rearrangement joins TRBV7-2 to TRBJ1-5; TRBD1 aligns across 7 bases. The CDR3 spans 15 residues. Losses at the gene ends were 5 bases for V and 0 bases for J; bases not matched to a gene: 4. The germline V gene has CDR1 SGHTA and CDR2 FQGNSA. The CDR3 reads CASSGGGASNQPQHF. CDR3 nucleotides: TGTGCCAGCAGCGGAGGGGGCGCTAGCAATCAGCCCCAGCATTTT. Looking up the rest from reference TRBV7-2 and TRBJ1-5 gives the full variable domain: GAGVSQSPSNKVTEKGKDVELRCDPISGHTALYWYRQSLGQGLEFLIYFQGNSAPDKSGLPSDRFSAERTGGSVSTLTIQRTQQEDSAVYLCASSGGGASNQPQHFGDGTRLSIL.

The chain couples TRBV5-1 to TRBJ1-1, with 8 bases matching TRBD1. The CDR3 totals 14 residues. Per the germline V gene, CDR1 is SGHRS and CDR2 is YFSETQ. The trim removed 4 bases at V and 3 bases at J, leaving 5 bases unmatched. CDR3: CASSIGQGDTEAFF. The CDR3 region has the DNA TGCGCCAGCAGCATAGGACAGGGCGACACTGAAGCTTTCTTT. Drawing the rest from reference TRBV5-1 and TRBJ1-1, the complete variable domain is KAGVTQTPRYLIKTRGQQVTLSCSPISGHRSVSWYQQTPGQGLQFLFEYFSETQRNKGNFPGRFSGRQFSNSRSEMNVSTLELGDSALYLCASSIGQGDTEAFFGQGTRLTVV.

The J gene is TRBJ2-7, the V gene TRBV19; TRBD1 is a possible D gene (6 bases). CDR1 and CDR2 (germline): LNHDA, SQIVND (reference sequence). The CDR3 is made up of 16 amino acids. Trimming removed 4 bases from V and 1 base from J, with 17 bases in between. Written as DNA, the CDR3 is TGTGCCAGTAGTAGTACAGGGTCCTGGCTTTCCTACGAGCAGTACTTC. As protein: CASSSTGSWLSYEQYF.

The chain carries TRBV19 and TRBJ2-7, with unresolved D. V was pared by 5 bases and J by 0 bases, with 8 bases between. The CDR3 sequence is 13 residues long. Per germline, CDR1 LNHDA and CDR2 SQIVND (reference sequence). Here the CDR3 DNA reads TGTGCCAGTAGTCTAGGCGGCTCCTACGAGCAGTACTTC. Residues: CASSLGGSYEQYF. Full variable domain (outside the CDR3, taken from reference TRBV19 and TRBJ2-7): DGGITQSPKYLFRKEGQNVTLSCEQNLNHDAMYWYRQDPGQGLRLIYYSQIVNDFQKGDIAEGYSVSREKKESFPLTVTSAQKNPTAFYLCASSLGGSYEQYFGPGTRLTVT.

The chain employs TRBV14 and TRBJ2-7, with TRBD2 as a possible D gene (6 bases). V dropped 5 bases and J dropped 6 bases, with 14 bases sitting between them. This CDR3 is 13 amino acids long. CDR1 is SGHDN and CDR2 is FVKESK in the germline V gene. The CDR3, as DNA: TGTGCCAGCAGCAATTTGCGGGGTTTCGAGCAGTACTTC. Residues: CASSNLRGFEQYF.

This clone occurred a few times. CDR3 residues: CASSQVGGAYEQYF. CDR3 nucleotides: TGTGCCAGCAGCCAAGTGGGGGGAGCCTACGAGCAGTACTTC. The V gene is TRBV4-2, the J gene TRBJ2-7, with D tentatively TRBD2 (6 bases). V was pared by 1 base and J by 2 bases, with 9 bases between. Germline V gene lookup returns CDR1 LGHNA and CDR2 YNFKEQ. The CDR3 is 14 amino acids.

In its sample, this clone was seen once. The V call is TRBV28, the J call TRBJ1-1; D possibly corresponds to TRBD1 (5 bases). The ends were cut back, 5 bases at V and 7 bases at J, with 14 bases in the middle. This CDR3 region has 13 residues. Germline V gives CDR1 MDHEN, CDR2 SYDVKM. CDR3 sequence reads: CASSQSREVEAFF. The CDR3 bases are TGTGCCAGCAGTCAGTCCAGGGAAGTTGAAGCTTTCTTT.